This entry lists 8 T cell receptor beta chains sequenced from one sample in a study of blood T cell repertoires in COVID-19 (dated by TCRdb to about 2020). The library was prepared using the immunoSEQ multiplex PCR assay. Not all clones reach the TCRdb copy of this immuneACCESS table, which keeps in-frame sequences only. Checked studies attribute under half of the gap to unresolved V genes and leave the rest unexplained. The sample table holds 120,000 to 150,000 clones, of which roughly 88% were seen once. Over 9.5% of the sample is in the top ten clones. Sequenced material: peripheral blood. The source of these receptors is a man in his fifties or sixties with active or convalescent COVID-19.

The V gene is TRBV19, the J gene TRBJ2-7; D is possibly TRBD1 (6 bases). V was clipped by 1 base and J by 2 bases, with 15 bases between them. The CDR3 totals 16 residues. From germline, CDR1 is LNHDA and CDR2 SQIVND (reference sequence). CDR3 amino acids: CASSIAAGDMTYEQYF. Written as DNA, the CDR3 is TGTGCCAGTAGTATAGCCGCAGGGGACATGACCTACGAGCAGTACTTC.

The chain joins TRBV5-1 to TRBJ2-7, with a tentative D call TRBD2 (6 bases). This CDR3 region has 12 residues. The V gene lost 4 bases and the J gene lost 3 bases, with 8 bases spanning the gap. Germline V gene lookup returns CDR1 SGHRS and CDR2 YFSETQ. The CDR3 sequence: CASSVTSYEQYF. The CDR3 DNA reads as TGCGCCAGCAGCGTGACTAGCTACGAGCAGTACTTC.

This chain links TRBV27 with TRBJ2-1, with D possibly TRBD1 on 5 matching bases. The V gene's germline CDR1 is MNHEY and CDR2 SMNVEV (reference sequence). The CDR3 extends over 11 amino acids. Trimming stripped 3 bases from V and 12 bases from J, with 9 bases between. CDR3 protein: CASSFRQLQFF. In nucleotides, the CDR3 is TGTGCCAGCAGTTTCCGACAGTTGCAGTTCTTC.

J is TRBJ2-3 and V is TRBV28; D might be TRBD1 (5 bases). Germline V gives CDR1 MDHEN, CDR2 SYDVKM. V was pared by 4 bases and J by 3 bases, with 17 bases between. The CDR3 spans 16 residues. In nucleotides, the CDR3 is TGTGCCAGCAGTTCCTATGGCCGACAGATAACAGATACGCAGTATTTT. As protein: CASSSYGRQITDTQYF.

The J gene is TRBJ2-2, the V gene TRBV18; maybe TRBD2 (5 bases). The germline V gene has CDR1 KGHSH and CDR2 LQKENI. Trimming removed 3 bases from V and 5 bases from J, with 13 bases in between. CDR3 length: 15 residues. The CDR3 DNA reads as TGTGCCAGCTCACCTCCGGCCCCGGGGACCGGGGAGCTGTTTTTT. Protein sequence: CASSPPAPGTGELFF.

The gene calls are TRBV14 and TRBJ2-5; no clear D. Germline assignment: CDR1 SGHDN and CDR2 FVKESK. V lost 0 bases and J 10 bases, leaving 6 bases between the germline ends. This CDR3 spans 11 amino acids. CDR3 residues: CASSQETYQYF. The CDR3 coding sequence is TGTGCCAGCAGCCAAGAGACTTACCAGTACTTC. Full variable domain (missing parts from reference TRBV14 and TRBJ2-5): EAGVTQFPSHSVIEKGQTVTLRCDPISGHDNLYWYRRVMGKEIKFLLHFVKESKQDESGMPNNRFLAERTGGTYSTLKVQPAELEDSGVYFCASSQETYQYFGPGTRLLVL.

CDR3 DNA sequence: TGTGCCAGTGTGACAACGAGCTCTGGAAACACCATATATTTT. It is translated as CASVTTSSGNTIYF. The chain joins TRBV19 to TRBJ1-3, with no clear D. Per germline, CDR1 LNHDA and CDR2 SQIVND (reference sequence). V lost 8 bases to trimming and J lost 0 bases, with 11 bases between them. The CDR3 is made up of 14 amino acids.

The chain uses TRBV12-2 and TRBJ2-7; the table's D call of TRBD1 was not tested on the DNA. TRBV12-2 is a listed pseudogene. CDR3 length: 14 amino acids. Here the CDR3 DNA reads TGTGCAAGTCGCTTAACAGGGTCCCCCTACGAGCAGTACTTC. As protein: CASRLTGSPYEQYF.